What follows is one T cell receptor (beta chain) and its context. This receptor's antigen is unknown. Base qualities are not recorded, but no much larger clone differs from it by a single base. Libraries were built with RT-PCR. TCRdb shows the sequencer as NextSeq 550. Using fastp at Q25 and MiXCR, TCRdb reprocessed the public reads and kept productive beta chains. Under each unique CDR3 protein, matching rows form one entry showing the most common genes and DNA. Across this sample there are 410,000 or so distinct CDR3 sequences, with roughly 17% seen only once. In total, the top ten clones hold 7.2% of the sample. Via the germline V gene, CDR1 is MNHEY and CDR2 SVGAGI. For this chain, trimming is 2 bases at the V end and 2 bases at the J end, and the number of junction bases without a gene match is 6. The CDR3 contains 16 residues, cysteine and phenylalanine counted. Left in the record is the CDR3 DNA by itself, 48 bases read in frame from the first base.

This entry belongs to a study of patients and donors after allogeneic stem cell transplantation (dated by TCRdb to the early 2020s). The chain is encoded by TRBV6-5 joined to TRBJ2-3; TRBD2 aligns with 8 central bases. The source is a human donor who was either an allogeneic HSCT recipient or a stem cell or donor lymphocyte infusion donor (not recorded which). It is not recorded whose cells these are; they may come from a transplant donor. The sequenced sample was blood, either unsorted or a sorted T cell fraction (not recorded which). Here is the DNA: TGTGCCAGCAGTTACGGTACTAGCGGAACCACAGATACGCAGTATTTT. Its protein is CASSYGTSGTTDTQYF.